This T cell receptor beta chain was documented in a study of T-cell memory formation after mild COVID-19. Study-wide background: Most TCR clusters belonged to a single donor.

Regarding the study as a whole: Detection of some responders pre-infection suggested pre-existing cross-reactive memory T cells participated. Second-wave clones reaching peak frequency on day 37 lacked confirmed SARS-CoV-2 specificity. Whereas later expanders leaned CD4+, clones contracting day 15 to 85 showed a balanced CD4/CD8 makeup.

CDR1 and CDR2 from the germline V gene are SNHLY and FYNNEI. V shed 6 bases and J 6 bases; nucleotides not matched to a gene: 0. There are 11 residues in the CDR3. This clonotype showed up just a few times. No antigen is known for it. TCRdb re-derived calls from the 5' RACE reads in MiXCR, one entry per CDR3 protein. This sample has 430,000 or so distinct CDR3 sequences; 25% occur once, and the top ten carry around an eighth. The sequenced sample consisted of PBMCs or a T cell subset sorted from them (not recorded which). This clonotype originated in an adult woman who had mild COVID-19 (a few samples of this study predate the infection). Cell type and time point are not known. The chain carries TRBV2 and TRBJ2-3, with TRBD1 matching over 7 bases. The CDR3 spells CASRDRDTQYF. The CDR3, as DNA: TGTGCCAGCAGGGACAGGGATACGCAGTATTTT. The complete variable domain, with remaining parts taken from reference TRBV2 and TRBJ2-3, reads EPEVTQTPSHQVTQMGQEVILRCVPISNHLYFYWYRQILGQKVEFLVSFYNNEISEKSEIFDDQFSVERPDGSNFTLKIRSTKLEDSAMYFCASRDRDTQYFGPGTRLTVL.